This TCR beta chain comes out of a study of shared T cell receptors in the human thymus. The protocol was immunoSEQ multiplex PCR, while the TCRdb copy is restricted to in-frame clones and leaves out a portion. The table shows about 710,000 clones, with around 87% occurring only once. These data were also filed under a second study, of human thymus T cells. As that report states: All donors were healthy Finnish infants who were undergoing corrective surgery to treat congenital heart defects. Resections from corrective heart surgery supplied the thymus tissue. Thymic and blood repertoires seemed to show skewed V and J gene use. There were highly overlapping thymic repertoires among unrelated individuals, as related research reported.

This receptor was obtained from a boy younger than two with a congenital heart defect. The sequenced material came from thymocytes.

Here the CDR3 reads CASTRGTGGYEQYF. CDR3 bases: TGTGCCAGCACGCGCGGGACTGGCGGGTACGAGCAGTACTTC. This sequence joins TRBV28 and TRBJ2-7; tentative D call: TRBD2 (6 bases). Germline V gene data show CDR1 as MDHEN and CDR2 as SYDVKM. V lost 7 bases and J lost 4, with 17 bases in between. This CDR3 has 14 residues.